A selection of T cell receptor beta chains follows, all from one sample in a study of blood T cell repertoires in COVID-19. Clones were sequenced by immunoSEQ multiplex PCR, and TCRdb holds only the in-frame ones, with some missing. The data show 97,000 or so clones, with around nine tenths seen just once and more than 1.5% held by the top ten. Material for sequencing was peripheral blood. These TCRs come from a woman between 50 and 59 years old with COVID-19, enrolled during active disease. The CDR3 runs from the conserved cysteine through the conserved F or W. A D gene is named only where the DNA matches it firmly. The listing skips clone size in some rows; elsewhere it reads once, few, many or a size class.

j_call,clone_size,v_call,d_call,cdr3_nt,cdr3_aa
TRBJ2-1,-,TRBV7-8,TRBD2,TGTGCCAGCAGCCCGGAAGGCTCGGGACTAGGATCCAATGAGCAGTTCTTC,CASSPEGSGLGSNEQFF
TRBJ1-1,-,TRBV5-5,-,TGTGCCAGCAGCTTGTGGAATATGAGGGATGGAGCTTTCTTT,CASSLWNMRDGAFF
TRBJ1-1,-,TRBV6-6,-,TGTGCCAGCACCTGGAGAGGGAGCGCTTTCTTT,CASTWRGSAFF
TRBJ1-1,-,TRBV12-3/TRBV12-4,-,TGTGCCAGCAGTTTGGGCAGGGTTACTGAAGCTTTCTTT,CASSLGRVTEAFF
TRBJ1-4,-,TRBV4-3,TRBD1,TGCGCCAGCAGCCAAAGCCCTCTCCCTACAGGGGTCGATGAAAAACTGTTTTTT,CASSQSPLPTGVDEKLFF
TRBJ2-7,-,TRBV11-2,TRBD1,TGTGCCAGCAGCCCTCGACAGGGACCCTACGAGCAGTACTTC,CASSPRQGPYEQYF
TRBJ1-1,-,TRBV19,-,TGTGCCAGTATCACGCGGAACACTGAAGCTTTCTTT,CASITRNTEAFF
TRBJ2-3,once,TRBV9,TRBD2,TGTGCCAGCAGCGTAGACCCCGGGGCGGGGGGGGGCACAGATACGCAGTATTTT,CASSVDPGAGGGTDTQYF
TRBJ1-1,-,TRBV5-1,-,TGCGCCAGCAGCCGTGATGGTTTAACAGCTGAAGCTTTCTTT,CASSRDGLTAEAFF
TRBJ1-2,-,TRBV11-3,-,TGTGCCAGCAGCGCGCACCAGGAGGGGTCCGATGGCTACACCTTC,CASSAHQEGSDGYTF
TRBJ2-3,-,TRBV27,TRBD2,TGTGCCAGCAGTTTAAAGCGGGGGGGCACAGATACGCAGTATTTT,CASSLKRGGTDTQYF
TRBJ1-5,-,TRBV25-1,TRBD1,TGTGCCAGCACCACTACAGGGGAAGGTCAGCCCCAGCATTTT,CASTTTGEGQPQHF
TRBJ1-1,-,TRBV9,-,TGTGCCAGCAGCGTAGGGAGAGGGTTTGACACTGAAGCTTTCTTT,CASSVGRGFDTEAFF
TRBJ2-7,once,TRBV11-3,TRBD1,TGTGCCAGCAACCGGGACAGCTACGAGCAGTACTTC,CASNRDSYEQYF
TRBJ1-5,-,TRBV6-2/TRBV6-3,-,TGTGCCAGCAGTTACTCAGGAGATTTTAGCAATCAGCCCCAGCATTTT,CASSYSGDFSNQPQHF
TRBJ1-2,-,TRBV6-5,TRBD1,TGTGCCAGCAGTTGGGACAGGGGGGACCGAGGCTACACCTTC,CASSWDRGDRGYTF
TRBJ1-1,-,TRBV11-2,TRBD1,TGTGCCAGCAGCTTAGCGCACAGGGGTTTGGTCACTGAAGCTTTCTTT,CASSLAHRGLVTEAFF
TRBJ2-1,-,TRBV24-1,-,TGTGCCACCAGTGCATACAATGAGCAGTTCTTC,CATSAYNEQFF
TRBJ1-1,-,TRBV10-1,TRBD1,TGCGCCAGCAGGGAAGACAGGGGCGCAAGCACTGAAGCTTTCTTT,CASREDRGASTEAFF
TRBJ2-2,-,TRBV13,TRBD1,TGTGCCAGCAGCTTAGGGGACAGGGTCCAACTCACCGGGGAGCTGTTTTTT,CASSLGDRVQLTGELFF
TRBJ1-2,-,TRBV19,TRBD1,TGTGCCAGTAGTACAACCGGGACAGGGGGCCTCGGGGGCTACACCTTC,CASSTTGTGGLGGYTF
TRBJ1-1,-,TRBV6-4,-,TGTGCCAGCAGTGTGGAGGAGAACACTGAAGCTTTCTTT,CASSVEENTEAFF
TRBJ1-2,-,TRBV25-1,-,TGTGCCAGCAGTGAAAGGGGATTCTATGGCTACACCTTC,CASSERGFYGYTF
TRBJ1-1,-,TRBV28,TRBD1,TGTGCCAGCACCACTGAGAGGGGGCTAAACACTGAAGCTTTCTTT,CASTTERGLNTEAFF
TRBJ1-1,-,TRBV7-2,-,TGTGCCAGCAGCCTTGTCTGGGGGCGCAACACTGAAGCTTTCTTT,CASSLVWGRNTEAFF